A single TCR beta chain is shown here with its context. Germline assignment: CDR1 MDHEN and CDR2 SYDVKM. Losses at the gene ends were 10 bases for V and 7 bases for J; bases not matched to a gene: 9. The CDR3 is 12 amino acids. The data were produced by immunoSEQ multiplex PCR, yet TCRdb's version contains in-frame clones alone and is incomplete. The profile shows 100,000 or so clones, approximately 80% of them singletons. The sample belongs to a study of blood T cell repertoires in COVID-19. Study background: T cells, B-cell-depleted T cells, or PBMCs supplied cDNA or gDNA.

This chain joins TRBV28 and TRBJ1-2; 7 bases line up with TRBD1. Sequenced sample: peripheral blood. This TCR came from an elderly man with acute or convalescent COVID-19. In DNA, the CDR3 is TGTGCCAACTCAAAGGGGGCAGGTGGCTACACCTTC. Its translation is CANSKGAGGYTF.